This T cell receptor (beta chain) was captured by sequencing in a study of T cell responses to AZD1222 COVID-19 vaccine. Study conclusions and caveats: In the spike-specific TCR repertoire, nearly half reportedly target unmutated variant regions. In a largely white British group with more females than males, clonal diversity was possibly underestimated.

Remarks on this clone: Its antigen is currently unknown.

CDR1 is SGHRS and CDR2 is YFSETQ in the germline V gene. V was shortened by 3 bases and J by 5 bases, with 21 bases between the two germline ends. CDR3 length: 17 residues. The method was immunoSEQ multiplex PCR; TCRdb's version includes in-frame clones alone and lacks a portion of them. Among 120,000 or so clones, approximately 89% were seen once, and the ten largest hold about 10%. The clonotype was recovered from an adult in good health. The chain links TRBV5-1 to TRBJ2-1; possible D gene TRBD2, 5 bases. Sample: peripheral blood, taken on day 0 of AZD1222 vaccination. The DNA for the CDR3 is TGCGCCAGCAGCTCCGGACTCCGGCCGAGAACCGACAATGAGCAGTTCTTC. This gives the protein CASSSGLRPRTDNEQFF. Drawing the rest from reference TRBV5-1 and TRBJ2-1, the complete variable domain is KAGVTQTPRYLIKTRGQQVTLSCSPISGHRSVSWYQQTPGQGLQFLFEYFSETQRNKGNFPGRFSGRQFSNSRSEMNVSTLELGDSALYLCASSSGLRPRTDNEQFFGPGTRLTVL.